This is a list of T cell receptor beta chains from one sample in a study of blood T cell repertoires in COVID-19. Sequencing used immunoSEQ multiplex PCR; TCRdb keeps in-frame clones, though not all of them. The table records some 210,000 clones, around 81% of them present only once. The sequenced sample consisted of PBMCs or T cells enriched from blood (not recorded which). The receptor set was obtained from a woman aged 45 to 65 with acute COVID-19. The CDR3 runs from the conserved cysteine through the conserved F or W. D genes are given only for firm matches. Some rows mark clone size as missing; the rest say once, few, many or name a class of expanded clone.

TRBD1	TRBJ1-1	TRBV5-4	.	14	TGTGCCAGCAGCTTCGGACAGGGGAACACTGAAGCTTTCTTT	CASSFGQGNTEAFF
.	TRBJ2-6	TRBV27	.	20	TGTGCCAGCAGTTTTACAAGGGGGGGAGGAACTACGTCTGGGGCCAACGTCCTGACTTTC	CASSFTRGGGTTSGANVLTF
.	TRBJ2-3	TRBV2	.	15	TGTGCCAGCACTCTCGTAGACAGGTCCACAGATACGCAGTATTTT	CASTLVDRSTDTQYF
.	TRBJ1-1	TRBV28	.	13	TGTGCCAGCATCCTCCCGGGGGTCACTGAAGCTTTCTTT	CASILPGVTEAFF
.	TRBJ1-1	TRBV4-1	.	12	TGCGCCAGCAGCCAAGGATCGAGTCGGGCTTTCTTT	CASSQGSSRAFF
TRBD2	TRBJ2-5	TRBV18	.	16	TGTGCCAGCTCACTATGGACTAGCGGGGGGGACGCGACCCAGTACTTC	CASSLWTSGGDATQYF
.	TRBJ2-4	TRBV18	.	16	TGTGCCAGCTCAGAACCGGGAATACTAGCCAAAAACATTCAGTACTTC	CASSEPGILAKNIQYF
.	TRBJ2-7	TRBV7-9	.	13	TGTGCCAGCAGCCGACAGAACACCTACGAGCAGTACTTC	CASSRQNTYEQYF
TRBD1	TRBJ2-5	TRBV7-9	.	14	TGTGCCAGCAGCTTAGAGGGGGCAGGGGAGACCCAGTACTTC	CASSLEGAGETQYF
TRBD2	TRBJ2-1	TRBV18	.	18	TGTGCCAGCTCACCACCGACTAGCGGGAGGGCAACCTACAATGAGCAGTTCTTC	CASSPPTSGRATYNEQFF
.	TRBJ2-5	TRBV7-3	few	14	TGTGCCAGCAGCTTAGCAGGGCTGTTAGAGACCCAGTACTTC	CASSLAGLLETQYF
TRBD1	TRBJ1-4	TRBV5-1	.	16	TGCGCCAGCAGCCCTTACGACAGGGGTCCTAATGAAAAACTGTTTTTT	CASSPYDRGPNEKLFF
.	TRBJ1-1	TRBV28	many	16	TGTGCCAGCAGTTTAAGGGTCGGGGGGTTGAACACTGAAGCTTTCTTT	CASSLRVGGLNTEAFF
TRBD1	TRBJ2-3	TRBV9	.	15	TGTGCCAGCAGCGTTGGACAGGGGCCCACAGATACGCAGTATTTT	CASSVGQGPTDTQYF
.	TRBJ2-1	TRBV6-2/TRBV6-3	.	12	TGTGCCAGCAGCCTTCTATTCAATGAGCAGTTCTTC	CASSLLFNEQFF
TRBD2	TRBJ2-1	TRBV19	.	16	TGTGCCAGTAGCACCACTAGCGGGCGTTTCCAGAGTGAGCAGTTCTTC	CASSTTSGRFQSEQFF
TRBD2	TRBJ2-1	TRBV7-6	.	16	TGTGCCAGCAGTCCCACAAGCGGGGGGACGTACAATGAGCAGTTCTTC	CASSPTSGGTYNEQFF
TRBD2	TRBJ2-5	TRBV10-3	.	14	TGTGCCAGTTCGGGGGGGCCCAACCAAGAGACCCAGTACTTC	CASSGGPNQETQYF
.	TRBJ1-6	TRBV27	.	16	TGTGCCAGCAGTCCATCATGGGGGGGGGATAATTCACCCCTCCACTTT	CASSPSWGGDNSPLHF
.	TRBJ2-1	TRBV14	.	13	TGTGCCGGCAGCCAATCCCCTCTCAATGAGCAGTTCTTC	CAGSQSPLNEQFF
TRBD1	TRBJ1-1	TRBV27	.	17	TGTGCCAGCAACCAAATCGGGACAGGCTTAAAGAGCACTGAAGCTTTCTTT	CASNQIGTGLKSTEAFF
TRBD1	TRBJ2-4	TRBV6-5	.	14	TGTGCCAGCAGCAGGACAGGGGGCGAGGGCATTCAGTACTTC	CASSRTGGEGIQYF
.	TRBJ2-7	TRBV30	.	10	TGTGCCTGGCTGGAGAACGAGCAGTACTTC	CAWLENEQYF
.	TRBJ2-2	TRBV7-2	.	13	TGTGCCACCCATCTCGGAGGGACCGGGGAGCTGTTTTTT	CATHLGGTGELFF
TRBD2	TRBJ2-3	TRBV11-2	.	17	TGTGCCAGCAGCTTAGTACGCCCGGGGGGAAACACAGATACGCAGTATTTT	CASSLVRPGGNTDTQYF
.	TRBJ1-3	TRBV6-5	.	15	TGTGCCAGCAGCCAAGGGGCATTCTCTGGAAACACCATATATTTT	CASSQGAFSGNTIYF
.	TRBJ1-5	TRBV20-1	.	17	TGCAGTGCTAGTTTTAAGGACAGAATCGATAGCAATCAGCCCCAGCATTTT	CSASFKDRIDSNQPQHF
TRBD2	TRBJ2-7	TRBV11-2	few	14	TGTGCCAGCAGCCAGGGGACTAGTCTCTACGAGCAGTACTTC	CASSQGTSLYEQYF
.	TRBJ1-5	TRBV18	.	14	TGTGCCAGCTCCCGGGACTATAGCAATCAGCCCCAGCATTTT	CASSRDYSNQPQHF
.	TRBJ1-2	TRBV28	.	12	TGTGCCAGCAGTTTGGGCTCCTATGGCTACACCTTC	CASSLGSYGYTF
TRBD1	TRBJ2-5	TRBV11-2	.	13	TGTGCCAGCAGCTCAACAGGGGGAGAGACCCAGTACTTC	CASSSTGGETQYF